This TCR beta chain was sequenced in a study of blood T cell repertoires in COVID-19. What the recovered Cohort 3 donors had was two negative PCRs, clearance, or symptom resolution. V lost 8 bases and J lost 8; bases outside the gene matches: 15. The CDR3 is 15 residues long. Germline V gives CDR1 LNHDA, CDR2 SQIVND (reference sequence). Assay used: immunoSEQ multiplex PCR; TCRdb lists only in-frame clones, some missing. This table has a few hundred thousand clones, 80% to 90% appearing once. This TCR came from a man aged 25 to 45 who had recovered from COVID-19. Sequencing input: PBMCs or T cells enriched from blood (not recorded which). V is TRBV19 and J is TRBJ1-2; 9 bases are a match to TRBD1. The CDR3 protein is CASRPGDRVARGYTF. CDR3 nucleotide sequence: TGTGCCAGTCGTCCTGGGGACAGGGTAGCGCGGGGCTACACCTTC.